What follows are 26 T cell receptor beta chains derived from one specimen sequenced in a study of prognosis after radiotherapy for stage I lung cancer. TCR beta CDR3 amplification from genomic DNA was performed by two-round multiplex PCR. First-round PCR amplification was performed with primers specific to each TRBV and TRBJ gene. Via MiXCR, TCRdb re-called the multiplex PCR reads, giving one row per CDR3 protein. The data show over 8,500 distinct CDR3 sequences, over 50% seen once. Source: PBMCs, taken before or after stereotactic body radiation therapy (not recorded which). The receptor source for this set is a donor of 50 years or more with non-small cell lung cancer.

In its sample, this clonotype ranks as medium-sized. J is TRBJ2-1 and V is TRBV20-1; 8 positions agree with TRBD2. After removal of 0 bases from V and 0 bases from J, the junction contained 16 bases not matched to a gene. Germline V CDR1 and CDR2: DFQATT, SNEGSKA (reference sequence). The CDR3 sequence is 20 residues long. The CDR3 coding sequence is TGCAGTGCTAGAGATCAACCGGTTAGCGGGATAGCCTACTCCTACAATGAGCAGTTCTTC. It is translated as CSARDQPVSGIAYSYNEQFF.

Only one count was recorded for this clonotype. A read error is likely here: a far larger clone is one base away. The chain couples TRBV6-1 to TRBJ1-6; D unresolved. CDR1 is MNHNS, CDR2 SASEGT, per germline. V was pared by 5 bases and J by 7 bases, with 12 bases between. CDR3 length: 14 residues. The CDR3 reads CASSYVTGNSPLHF. The CDR3 nucleotides are TGTGCCAGCAGTTACGTGACCGGGAATTCACCCCTCCACTTT.

This clonotype qualifies as medium-sized. This chain links TRBV7-9 with TRBJ2-1, with 13 bases lining up with TRBD2. There are 18 residues in the CDR3. The germline V gene has CDR1 SEHNR and CDR2 FQNEAQ (reference sequence). Unmatched junction bases numbered 11, after V lost 5 bases and J lost 4 bases. The CDR3 loop reads CASSLNPGLAGLYNEQFF. In DNA form, the CDR3 reads TGTGCCAGCAGCCTCAACCCGGGACTAGCGGGACTGTACAATGAGCAGTTCTTC. The whole variable domain, filled in from reference TRBV7-9 and TRBJ2-1, reads DTGVSQNPRHKITKRGQNVTFRCDPISEHNRLYWYRQTLGQGPEFLTYFQNEAQLEKSRLLSDRFSAERPKGSFSTLEIQRTEQGDSAMYLCASSLNPGLAGLYNEQFFGPGTRLTVL.

The chain has TRBV3-1 and TRBJ2-6; D remains ambiguous. The CDR3 is 16 residues long. Trimming left V 4 bases short and J 2 bases short, with 12 bases between. CDR1 is LGHDT, CDR2 YNNKEL, per germline (reference sequence). The CDR3 DNA follows: TGTGCCAGCAGCCCCCCCGTAATGCCTGGGGCCAACGTCCTGACTTTC. This gives the protein CASSPPVMPGANVLTF.

V gene TRBV29-1 combines with J gene TRBJ2-2; D remains unclear. V lost 1 base, J lost 5 bases, and 14 bases lay in between. The CDR3 totals 15 residues. From germline, CDR1 is SQVTM and CDR2 ANQGSEA. The CDR3 DNA follows: TGCAGCGTTGAAGGTTCTGTCACTGAGACCGGGGAGCTGTTTTTT. Residues: CSVEGSVTETGELFF.

The chain has TRBV5-1 and TRBJ2-3; 13 bases align to TRBD2. Germline loops: CDR1 SGHRS, CDR2 YFSETQ. The CDR3 covers 16 residues. The V segment lost 0 bases and the J segment 4 bases; nucleotides outside the gene matches: 2. CDR3 DNA: TGCGCCAGCAGCTTGGGGACTAGCGGGAGATCAGATACGCAGTATTTT. It codes for CASSLGTSGRSDTQYF. Full variable domain (rest looked up from reference TRBV5-1 and TRBJ2-3): KAGVTQTPRYLIKTRGQQVTLSCSPISGHRSVSWYQQTPGQGLQFLFEYFSETQRNKGNFPGRFSGRQFSNSRSEMNVSTLELGDSALYLCASSLGTSGRSDTQYFGPGTRLTVL.

This clonotype was observed a few times. The genes are TRBV6-2 or TRBV6-3 and TRBJ2-2; 12 bases align to TRBD2. The CDR3 is 17 amino acids. V trimming: 4 bases; J trimming: 2 bases; junction bases outside the gene matches: 5. Germline lookup yields CDR1 MNHEY and CDR2 SVGEGT. The CDR3 region is CASSWGLAGLNTGELFF. The CDR3 DNA reads TGTGCCAGCAGTTGGGGACTAGCGGGTCTCAACACCGGGGAGCTGTTTTTT.

The chain links TRBV29-1 to TRBJ2-2; D perhaps matches TRBD2 (5 bases). Trimming removed 8 bases at V and 4 bases at J, with 17 bases between. Germline V CDR1 and CDR2: SQVTM, ANQGSEA. The CDR3 extends over 14 amino acids. The CDR3 sequence: CSFTGISITGELFF. The CDR3 bases are TGCAGCTTTACCGGGATCTCAATCACCGGGGAGCTGTTTTTT.

Regarding this clonotype: It differs at one base from a far larger clone, so likely a read error. This chain joins TRBV6-6 and TRBJ2-1; 14 bases match TRBD2. Germline CDR1 reads MNHNY; CDR2 reads SVGAGI (reference sequence). V gave up 5 bases and J gave up 1 base; unmatched junction bases: 7. There are 18 residues in the CDR3. CDR3 DNA sequence: TGTGCCAGCAGTGTGGGGACTAGCGGGAGCCCATCCTACAATGAGCAGTTCTTC. It codes for CASSVGTSGSPSYNEQFF.

A few counts support this clonotype. A far larger clone is a single base away, which makes a read error likely. The V and J genes are TRBV6-1 and TRBJ2-5; 11 bases match TRBD2. The closer fit of TRBJ2-1 to the DNA end suggests the J call may be wrong. Germline CDR1 and CDR2: MNHNS and SASEGT. CDR3 length equals 15 residues. CDR3 nucleotides: TGTGCCATTAAACCGGGGGCTAGCGGGAGGAGAGAGCAGTTCTTC. It specifies CAIKPGASGRREQFF.

This clonotype has more than one count but fewer than ten. A read error is likely here: a far larger clone is one base away. The chain carries TRBV6-4 and TRBJ2-5; 11 bases fit TRBD1. Germline loops: CDR1 MRHNA, CDR2 SNTAGT. Trimming removed 7 bases from V and 7 bases from J; junction bases left unmatched: 8. This CDR3 has 14 amino acids. The CDR3 sequence: CASMSPGQGGTQYF. CDR3 DNA sequence: TGTGCCAGCATGTCTCCGGGACAGGGGGGGACCCAGTACTTC.

Points on this clonotype: Just one base apart from a much larger clone, this may be a read error. V is TRBV27 and J is TRBJ1-1; D gene uncertain. CDR3 size: 12 residues. Germline values: CDR1 MNHEY, CDR2 SMNVEV (reference sequence). V dropped 6 bases and J dropped 4 bases, with 9 bases sitting between them. CDR3 in DNA: TGTGCCAGCAGCGAGCTAGGCACTGAAGCTTTCTTT. Amino acid sequence: CASSELGTEAFF.

Regarding this clonotype: Compared with germline, one end of the junction differs, possibly owing to a read error. The rearrangement uses TRBV6-8 and TRBJ2-7; D ambiguous. In germline, CDR1 is MNHGY, CDR2 SAAAGT. This CDR3 has 14 residues. The CDR3 sequence: CPSSYTSTLSEHYF. In nucleotides, the CDR3 is TGTCCCAGCAGTTACACTTCGACGTTGAGTGAGCATTACTTC.

This chain joins TRBV7-2 and TRBJ2-3, with 7 bases identical to TRBD2. The germline V gene has CDR1 SGHTA and CDR2 FQGNSA. The CDR3 totals 15 residues. V lost 1 base to trimming and J lost 6 bases; unmatched junction nucleotides: 7. The CDR3 spells CASSLEAGLSDTQYF. The CDR3 DNA sequence: TGTGCCAGCAGCTTAGAAGCGGGACTTTCCGATACGCAGTATTTT.

In its sample, this clonotype ranks as medium-sized. The genes are TRBV27 and TRBJ2-5, with D perhaps TRBD1 (6 bases). Deletions cut 6 bases from V and 4 bases from J, with 9 bases between. The germline CDR1 and CDR2 sequences are MNHEY and SMNVEV (reference sequence). CDR3 length: 12 amino acids. Here the CDR3 reads CASRQGGETQYF. CDR3 in DNA: TGTGCCAGCAGACAGGGTGGAGAGACCCAGTACTTC.

This clonotype is medium-sized in the sample. The chain couples TRBV11-2 to TRBJ2-1, with D perhaps matching TRBD2 (5 bases). The CDR3 runs 15 residues. Looked up from germline, CDR1 is SGHAT and CDR2 is FQNNGV. V was clipped by 1 base and J by 9 bases, with 16 bases between them. CDR3 coding DNA: TGTGCCAGCAGCTTAGGTGGGAGTTTATCTGGTGAGCAGTTCTTC. The encoded protein is CASSLGGSLSGEQFF.

The CDR3 nucleotides are TGTGCCAGCGTCATCGAAAGCGGGAGGGCAGGTGAGCAGTACTTC. Translation gives CASVIESGRAGEQYF. This rearrangement joins TRBV6-9 to TRBJ2-7; TRBD2 aligns across 10 bases. Looked up from germline, CDR1 is MNHGY and CDR2 is SVAAGI. The CDR3 loop spans 15 amino acids. V gave up 8 bases and J gave up 7 bases; unmatched junction bases: 14.

Judged by abundance, this clonotype is medium-sized. The chain carries TRBV30 and TRBJ2-1; 15 bases are a match to TRBD2. J gave up 9 bases and V 6 bases, and 3 bases lay outside the gene matches. Germline V lookup: CDR1 GTSNPN, CDR2 SVGIG (reference sequence). The CDR3 has 13 amino acids. The CDR3 region is CACPGLAGGEQFF. The CDR3 DNA follows: TGTGCCTGCCCGGGACTAGCGGGAGGTGAGCAGTTCTTC. The complete variable domain, with remaining parts taken from reference TRBV30 and TRBJ2-1, reads SQTIHQWPATLVQPVGSPLSLECTVEGTSNPNLYWYRQAAGRGLQLLFYSVGIGQISSEVPQNLSASRPQDRQFILSSKKLLLSDSGFYLCACPGLAGGEQFFGPGTRLTVL.

This clonotype counts as medium-sized. The chain combines TRBV7-3 with TRBJ2-1; the D is unclear. There are 13 residues in the CDR3. The germline V gene encodes CDR1 SGHTA and CDR2 FQGTGA. Trimming stripped 5 bases from V and 10 bases from J, with 15 bases between. CDR3 residues: CASSLSWGSEQFF. CDR3 sequence (DNA): TGTGCCAGCAGCCTTAGCTGGGGAAGCGAGCAGTTCTTC.

The chain joins TRBV30 to TRBJ2-7, with D unresolved. Germline CDR1 and CDR2: GTSNPN and SVGIG (reference sequence). V gave up 4 bases and J gave up 0 bases, with 10 bases separating them. This CDR3 region has 13 residues. As DNA, the CDR3 is TGTGCCTGGAATAATGGGAACTCCTACGAGCAGTACTTC. It translates to CAWNNGNSYEQYF.

As to this clonotype: This probably arose from a read error, given a far larger clone one base away. The chain uses TRBV6-1 and TRBJ2-5; 15 positions agree with TRBD2. Germline V gene data show CDR1 as MNHNS and CDR2 as SASEGT. The CDR3 extends over 16 amino acids. In nucleotides, the CDR3 is TGTGCCAGCAGTAGGACTAGCGGGAGGGCCCTCGATGAGAAGTTCTTC. It encodes CASSRTSGRALDEKFF.

This clonotype is classed as medium-sized (0.01 to 0.1%). The chain has TRBV28 and TRBJ2-7; TRBD2 matches 11 bases. From germline, CDR1 is MDHEN and CDR2 SYDVKM. With V trimmed by 3 bases and J by 1 base, 5 bases remained unmatched. The CDR3 has 16 amino acids. CDR3 region: CASSLSGTSGSYEQYF. CDR3 nucleotide sequence: TGTGCCAGCAGTTTGTCCGGGACTAGCGGATCCTACGAGCAGTACTTC.

On this clonotype: This may arise from a read error, as a much more abundant clone is one base away. This rearrangement joins TRBV27 to TRBJ1-1, with D unresolved. The ends were cut back, 6 bases at V and 4 bases at J, with 9 bases in the middle. This CDR3 comprises 12 residues. In germline, CDR1 is MNHEY, CDR2 SMNVEV (reference sequence). CDR3 coding DNA: TGTGCCAGCAGCAAGCCAGGCACTGAAGCTTTCTTT. Protein: CASSKPGTEAFF.

As concerns this clonotype: At one end the junction does not follow the germline gene, possibly because of a read error. The chain couples TRBV20-1 to TRBJ1-2; a possible D gene is TRBD1 (6 bases). The CDR3 runs 14 residues. Germline loops: CDR1 DFQATT, CDR2 SNEGSKA (reference sequence). CDR3: CSARDFGGAFGYAF. CDR3 nucleotide sequence: TGCAGTGCTAGAGATTTCGGGGGCGCCTTTGGCTACGCCTTC.

V is TRBV20-1 and J is TRBJ2-7, with D uncertain. Deletions cut 3 bases from V and 1 base from J, with 16 bases between. This CDR3 spans 15 amino acids. Germline V gene sequence: CDR1 DFQATT, CDR2 SNEGSKA (reference sequence). In DNA, the CDR3 is TGCAGTGCTAGTACGTGGAAGGGAATTTCCTACGAGCAGTACTTC. It encodes CSASTWKGISYEQYF.

By share, this clonotype counts as medium-sized. V and J are TRBV20-1 and TRBJ1-1; maybe TRBD1 (5 bases). With 4 bases removed from V and 4 bases from J, the gap between germline ends came to 13 bases. This CDR3 has 13 residues. Germline V gene sequence: CDR1 DFQATT, CDR2 SNEGSKA (reference sequence). The CDR3: CSATGRLSTEAFF. CDR3 bases: TGCAGTGCTACGGGACGCCTGAGCACTGAAGCTTTCTTT.